What follows describes a single T cell receptor beta chain. The CDR3 consists of 17 residues. CDR1 and CDR2 from the germline V gene are MNHEY and SMNVEV (reference sequence). V lost 6 bases, J lost 7 bases, and 27 bases lay in between. Assay used: immunoSEQ multiplex PCR; TCRdb lists only in-frame clones, some missing. Of 95,000 to 100,000 clones listed, around 90% were seen once; the top ten hold roughly 13%. This sample is drawn from a study of T cell responses to AZD1222 COVID-19 vaccine. The receptor comes from an adult in good health. The gene calls are TRBV27 and TRBJ1-1, with D hard to call. This sample comprised peripheral blood, obtained on day 0 of AZD1222 vaccination. CDR3 nucleotides: TGTGCCAGCAGCTTACTCCAGTTGGCAGGTGGTTTTAATGAAGCTTTCTTT. It codes for CASSLLQLAGGFNEAFF.